The clone carrying this T cell receptor beta chain was observed a handful of times. Its antigen is as yet unknown. This record comes from a study of T-cell reconstitution after alpha-beta-depleted transplantation in children. Study-wide results and limits: T-cell numbers and diversity, one year after transplant, stemmed largely from T cells that were newly produced. Alpha-beta T cells about two months after transplant reportedly derived from several hundred expanded graft clones.

Unique molecular identifiers were incorporated when the TCRbeta library was constructed. TCRdb re-analysed the PCR reads in MiXCR, keeping a single row per CDR3 protein. The sample has fewer than 700,000 distinct CDR3 sequences, under 25% seen once. The CDR3 sequence is 15 residues long. Trimming left V 2 bases short and J 0 bases short, with 9 bases between. Here the sequenced sample was PBMCs, mostly from graft donor cells, taken 360 days after TCRalphabeta/CD19-depleted stem cell transplant. This chain links TRBV12-3 or TRBV12-4 with TRBJ2-3, with a weak D call TRBD2 (5 bases). The clonotype was recovered from a boy younger than two who had a stem cell transplant for acute myeloid leukemia, so the T cells may come from the graft donor. The CDR3, as DNA: TGTGCCAGCAGTTTAATTCGCGGGAGCACAGATACGCAGTATTTT. It encodes CASSLIRGSTDTQYF.